One T cell receptor (beta chain) is described in this entry. What it binds is not known. The V and J ends lost 0 bases and 5 bases respectively, with 9 bases between them. Per germline, CDR1 SGDLS and CDR2 YYNGEE. CDR3 length: 14 residues. PCR was performed using 60 Vbeta and 13 Jbeta primers. Sequencing used immunoSEQ multiplex PCR; TCRdb keeps in-frame clones, though not all of them. The sample lists around 160,000 clones, about two thirds occurring once. This sample was included in a study of cytomegalovirus exposure and HLA in healthy donors. Study details: Of all 380 or so donors who were genotyped, 81% belonged to the Caucasian-associated ancestry cluster.

The study, taken as a whole, reports: TCR beta sequences reportedly predicted most subjects' HLA-A and HLA-B alleles accurately.

Material for sequencing was PBMCs. This receptor was identified in a young woman in good health and CMV-seronegative. The chain couples TRBV9 to TRBJ1-5; D unresolved. CDR3 in amino acids: CASSVDPEDQPQHF. In DNA form, the CDR3 reads TGTGCCAGCAGCGTAGACCCAGAGGATCAGCCCCAGCATTTT.